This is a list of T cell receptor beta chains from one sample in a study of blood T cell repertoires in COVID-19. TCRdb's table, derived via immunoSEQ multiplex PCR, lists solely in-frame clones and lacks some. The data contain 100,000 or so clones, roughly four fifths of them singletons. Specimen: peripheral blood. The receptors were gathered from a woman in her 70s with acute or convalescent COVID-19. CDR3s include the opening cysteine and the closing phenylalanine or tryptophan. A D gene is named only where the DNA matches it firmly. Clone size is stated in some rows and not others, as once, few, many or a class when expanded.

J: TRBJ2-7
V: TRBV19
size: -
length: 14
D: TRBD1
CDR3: CASTPGTGAYEQYF
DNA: TGTGCCAGTACCCCAGGGACAGGTGCCTACGAGCAGTACTTC

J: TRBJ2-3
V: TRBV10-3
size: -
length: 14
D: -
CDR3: CATGGQISTDTQYF
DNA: TGTGCCACCGGAGGACAGATTAGCACAGATACGCAGTATTTT

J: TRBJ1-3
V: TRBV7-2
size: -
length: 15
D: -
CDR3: CASSLGGGSGNTIYF
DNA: TGTGCCAGCAGCTTAGGAGGGGGCTCTGGAAACACCATATATTTT

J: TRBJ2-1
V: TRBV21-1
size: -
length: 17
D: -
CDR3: CASSNENGGVRENEQFF
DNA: TGTGCCAGCAGCAACGAAAATGGGGGGGTTCGGGAAAATGAGCAGTTCTTC

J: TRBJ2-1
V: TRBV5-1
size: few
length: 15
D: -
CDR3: CASSARTGSYNEQFF
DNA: TGCGCCAGCAGCGCACGGACTGGGTCCTACAATGAGCAGTTCTTC

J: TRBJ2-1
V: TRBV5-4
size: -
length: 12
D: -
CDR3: CASSVLEFEQFF
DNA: TGTGCCAGCAGCGTGCTCGAGTTTGAGCAGTTCTTC

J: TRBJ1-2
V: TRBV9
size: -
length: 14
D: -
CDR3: CASTYSGTSYGYTF
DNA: TGTGCCAGCACTTACTCAGGAACCTCCTATGGCTACACCTTC

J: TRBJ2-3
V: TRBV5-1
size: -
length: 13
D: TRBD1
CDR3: CASSQQGADTQYF
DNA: TGCGCCAGCAGTCAACAGGGGGCAGATACGCAGTATTTT

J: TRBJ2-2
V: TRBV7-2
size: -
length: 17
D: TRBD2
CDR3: CASSWGRAGSPTGELFF
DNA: TGTGCCAGCAGCTGGGGCCGAGCGGGGTCGCCCACCGGGGAGCTGTTTTTT

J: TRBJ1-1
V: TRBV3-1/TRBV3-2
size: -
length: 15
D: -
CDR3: CASSQESQADTEAFF
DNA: TGTGCCAGCAGCCAAGAGTCACAGGCTGACACTGAAGCTTTCTTT

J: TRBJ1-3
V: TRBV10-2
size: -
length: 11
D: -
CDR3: CASSVENTIYF
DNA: TGCGCCAGCAGTGTAGAAAACACCATATATTTT

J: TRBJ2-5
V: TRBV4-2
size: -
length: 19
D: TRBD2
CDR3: CASSLGLAYPGKQGETQYF
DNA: TGTGCCAGCAGCCTCGGACTAGCGTACCCCGGAAAGCAGGGGGAGACCCAGTACTTC

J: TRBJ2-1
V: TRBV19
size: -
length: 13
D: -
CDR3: CASSAGRTNEQFF
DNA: TGTGCCAGTAGTGCGGGACGGACTAATGAGCAGTTCTTC

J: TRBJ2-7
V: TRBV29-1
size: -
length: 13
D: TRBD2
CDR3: CSVEPGLTGEQYF
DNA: TGCAGCGTTGAACCGGGACTAACGGGGGAGCAGTACTTC

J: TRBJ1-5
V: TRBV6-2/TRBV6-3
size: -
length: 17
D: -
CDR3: CASSYARQTWNNQPQHF
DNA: TGTGCCAGCAGTTACGCCAGACAGACGTGGAACAATCAGCCCCAGCATTTT

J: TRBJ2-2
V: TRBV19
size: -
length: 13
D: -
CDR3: CASREVAAGELFF
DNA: TGTGCCAGTAGGGAGGTTGCAGCCGGGGAGCTGTTTTTT